This entry lists 15 T cell receptor beta chains sequenced from one sample in a study of blood T cell repertoires in COVID-19. TCRdb keeps only in-frame clones here, not all; method: immunoSEQ multiplex PCR. The sample lists around 270,000 clones; around 82% were seen once. Sequencing was carried out using peripheral blood. Receptors originate from a person aged 65 to 85 with COVID-19, enrolled during active disease.

This sequence joins TRBV7-3 and TRBJ2-1; 11 nucleotides agree with TRBD2. J lost 4 bases, V lost 2 bases, and 4 bases had no gene match. The V gene's germline CDR1 is SGHTA and CDR2 FQGTGA. CDR3 length equals 16 residues. CDR3 sequence: CASSLSLAGGYNEQFF. The CDR3 nucleotides read TGTGCCAGCAGCTTATCTCTAGCGGGAGGTTACAATGAGCAGTTCTTC.

This sequence joins TRBV4-3 and TRBJ2-7; 7 bases map to TRBD2. Germline V lookup: CDR1 LGHNA, CDR2 YSLEER. V trimming: 4 bases; J trimming: 3 bases; junction bases outside the gene matches: 12. The length of the CDR3 is 16 residues. The CDR3 here is CASSLGRSSVVYEQYF. CDR3 DNA sequence: TGCGCCAGCAGCCTCGGGAGGAGCTCGGTGGTCTACGAGCAGTACTTC.

V is TRBV5-4 and J is TRBJ1-3; weak D call: TRBD1 (5 bases). V lost 5 bases and J lost 2, with 11 bases in between. The CDR3 extends over 14 amino acids. In germline, CDR1 is SGHNT, CDR2 YYREEE (reference sequence). The CDR3 sequence: CASRPQGAGNTIYF. As DNA, the CDR3 is TGTGCCAGCAGGCCGCAGGGTGCTGGAAACACCATATATTTT. Full variable domain (remainder filled in from reference TRBV5-4 and TRBJ1-3): ETGVTQSPTHLIKTRGQQVTLRCSSQSGHNTVSWYQQALGQGPQFIFQYYREEENGRGNFPPRFSGLQFPNYSSELNVNALELDDSALYLCASRPQGAGNTIYFGEGSWLTVV.

The V and J genes are TRBV19 and TRBJ1-4; possible D gene TRBD1, 6 bases. The CDR3 has 14 amino acids. Trimming removed 6 bases from V and 8 bases from J, with 16 bases in between. Looked up from germline, CDR1 is LNHDA and CDR2 is SQIVND (reference sequence). The CDR3 sequence: CASRLRGPDEKLFF. CDR3 in DNA: TGTGCCAGTAGACTCAGGGGCCCGGACGAAAAACTGTTTTTT.

The rearrangement links TRBV10-1 to TRBJ1-1; perhaps TRBD1 as D (6 bases). The germline gives CDR1 WNHNN, CDR2 SYGVQD (reference sequence). V was clipped by 5 bases and J by 6 bases, with 13 bases between them. There are 13 residues in the CDR3. As DNA, the CDR3 is TGCGCCAGCAGTACTAGACGGACAGCTGAAGCTTTCTTT. Translating it yields CASSTRRTAEAFF.

This rearrangement joins TRBV14 to TRBJ1-1; maybe TRBD1 (6 bases). There are 13 residues in the CDR3. V shed 2 bases and J shed 9 bases, with 13 bases lying between them. Germline V gives CDR1 SGHDN, CDR2 FVKESK. This chain's CDR3 is CASSQTTGSQAFF. The CDR3 nucleotides are TGTGCCAGCAGCCAAACTACAGGGAGCCAAGCTTTCTTT. Looking up the rest from reference TRBV14 and TRBJ1-1 gives the full variable domain: EAGVTQFPSHSVIEKGQTVTLRCDPISGHDNLYWYRRVMGKEIKFLLHFVKESKQDESGMPNNRFLAERTGGTYSTLKVQPAELEDSGVYFCASSQTTGSQAFFGQGTRLTVV.

The chain carries TRBV5-1 and TRBJ2-5; TRBD1 matches 10 bases. The germline CDR1 and CDR2 sequences are SGHRS and YFSETQ. The CDR3 totals 15 residues. The trim removed 4 bases at V and 3 bases at J, leaving 6 bases unmatched. The DNA of the CDR3 is TGCGCCAGCAGCAGGGAGACAGGGGGCGAAGAGACCCAGTACTTC. The encoded protein is CASSRETGGEETQYF.

The chain employs TRBV5-6 and TRBJ2-7; 7 nucleotides agree with TRBD1. V lost 4 bases and J lost 3; bases outside the gene matches: 4. The CDR3 loop spans 13 amino acids. From germline, CDR1 is SGHDT and CDR2 YYEEEE. CDR3 residues: CASSRNRGYEQYF. The CDR3, as DNA: TGTGCCAGCAGCAGGAACAGGGGCTACGAGCAGTACTTC.

This clone was observed a single time. J is TRBJ2-1 and V is TRBV3-1 (or the pseudogene TRBV3-2), with TRBD2 identical over 9 bases. The CDR3 is 17 amino acids. V gave up 0 bases and J gave up 7 bases; unmatched junction bases: 10. Germline CDR1 LGHDT, CDR2 YNNKEL (reference sequence). CDR3 loop: CASSQDIGGGAGNEQFF. The CDR3 DNA sequence: TGTGCCAGCAGCCAAGATATTGGCGGGGGGGCCGGGAATGAGCAGTTCTTC.

The chain carries TRBV15 and TRBJ2-5; D might be TRBD1 (5 bases). CDR1 is LNHNV, CDR2 YYDKDF, per germline (reference sequence). Deletions cut 2 bases from V and 1 base from J, with 8 bases between. This CDR3 has 14 amino acids. CDR3 residues: CATSRQGIQETQYF. The CDR3, as DNA: TGTGCCACCAGCAGACAGGGAATCCAAGAGACCCAGTACTTC.

This chain links TRBV3-1 (or the pseudogene TRBV3-2) with TRBJ1-6; TRBD1 aligns across 11 bases. Germline V gene lookup returns CDR1 LGHDT and CDR2 YNNKEL (reference sequence). CDR3 length equals 16 residues. After removal of 4 bases from V and 6 bases from J, the junction contained 5 bases not matched to a gene. The chain's CDR3 is CASSLGTGGSNSPLHF. CDR3 DNA: TGTGCCAGCAGCCTTGGGACAGGGGGAAGTAATTCACCCCTCCACTTT.

The gene calls are TRBV7-8 and TRBJ1-5, with D perhaps matching TRBD1 (6 bases). Trimming removed 3 bases at V and 7 bases at J, with 19 bases between. Germline-derived CDR1 and CDR2 are SGHVS and FQNEAQ. This CDR3 has 16 amino acids. CDR3 in DNA: TGTGCCAGCAGCTTCCAGTTTGGGGGCGCCGGACAGCCCCAGCATTTT. This translates into CASSFQFGGAGQPQHF. The full variable domain, rest sourced from reference TRBV7-8 and TRBJ1-5, is GAGVSQSPRYKVAKRGQDVALRCDPISGHVSLFWYQQALGQGPEFLTYFQNEAQLDKSGLPSDRFFAERPEGSVSTLKIQRTQQEDSAVYLCASSFQFGGAGQPQHFGDGTRLSIL.

The sample holds a few counts of this clone. The V call is TRBV7-2, the J call TRBJ2-1, with 8 bases that match TRBD1. Trimming removed 0 bases from V and 10 bases from J; junction bases left unmatched: 8. The CDR3 loop spans 15 amino acids. Germline CDR1 reads SGHTA; CDR2 reads FQGNSA. Here the CDR3 reads CASSLAQTGVEEQFF. DNA of the CDR3: TGTGCCAGCAGCTTAGCCCAGACAGGGGTGGAAGAGCAGTTCTTC.

The V and J genes are TRBV30 and TRBJ2-3; 9 bases are shared with TRBD1. There are 15 residues in the CDR3. Germline V gene data show CDR1 as GTSNPN and CDR2 as SVGIG (reference sequence). With V trimmed by 0 bases and J by 3 bases, 4 bases remained unmatched. The CDR3 loop reads CAWSVGTGPTDTQYF. In DNA, the CDR3 is TGTGCCTGGAGTGTCGGGACAGGGCCTACAGATACGCAGTATTTT.

This clone was recorded once. This chain joins TRBV6-6 and TRBJ2-3; D remains ambiguous. This CDR3 comprises 15 residues. Trimming shortened V by 0 bases and J by 2 bases, and 9 bases separated the two germline ends. The V gene's germline CDR1 is MNHNY and CDR2 SVGAGI (reference sequence). For the CDR3, the DNA is TGTGCCAGCAGTTACTCTCAGCAGGACACAGATACGCAGTATTTT. It specifies CASSYSQQDTDTQYF.